This entry lists 16 T cell receptor beta chains sequenced from one sample in a study of shared clonotypes between healthy human individuals. As defined, naive CD8 cells were CD45RO-negative and positively selected for CCR7, with terminally differentiated effector memory CD45RA+ cells excluded. Repertoires were generated with immunoSEQ multiplex PCR, while TCRdb's copy carries only in-frame clones and drops some. The profile covers about 2 million clones, with approximately 94% appearing a single time and around 1.2% taken by the ten largest. Source material: naive CD8+ T cells sorted from blood. All receptors derive from a man younger than 35 in good health.

The chain uses TRBV5-6 and TRBJ2-7, with D perhaps TRBD1 or TRBD2 (5 bases each). The CDR3 has 14 residues. V lost 4 bases and J 0 bases, leaving 11 bases between the germline ends. Germline V gene sequence: CDR1 SGHDT, CDR2 YYEEEE. CDR3 nucleotides: TGTGCCAGCAGCGAGGGGAGCATCTCCTACGAGCAGTACTTC. Translating gives CASSEGSISYEQYF.

This rearrangement joins TRBV6-4 to TRBJ1-2, with 8 bases identical to TRBD1. From germline, CDR1 is MRHNA and CDR2 SNTAGT. V shed 2 bases, J shed 5 bases, and the junction held 16 bases outside the gene matches. The CDR3 has 18 amino acids. This CDR3 reads CASSDIIGGSQGEYGYTF. The CDR3 DNA reads as TGTGCCAGCAGTGACATTATAGGGGGCTCACAGGGGGAATATGGCTACACCTTC.

The chain has TRBV9 and TRBJ2-2; possibly TRBD1 or TRBD2 for D (6 bases each). The ends were cut back, 5 bases at V and 3 bases at J, with 17 bases in the middle. The CDR3 is 16 amino acids. Germline assignment: CDR1 SGDLS and CDR2 YYNGEE. CDR3 coding DNA: TGTGCCAGCAGTGCTGATGGGGGGCAGTACACCGGGGAGCTGTTTTTT. Translating gives CASSADGGQYTGELFF. The variable domain in full, completed from reference TRBV9 and TRBJ2-2, reads DSGVTQTPKHLITATGQRVTLRCSPRSGDLSVYWYQQSLDQGLQFLIQYYNGEERAKGNILERFSAQQFPDLHSELNLSSLELGDSALYFCASSADGGQYTGELFFGEGSRLTVL.

The chain employs TRBV28 and TRBJ1-1; D unresolved. This CDR3 is 13 amino acids long. CDR1 and CDR2 from the germline V gene are MDHEN and SYDVKM. V was clipped by 2 bases and J by 7 bases, with 11 bases between them. The CDR3 region has the DNA TGTGCCAGCAGTTTAGTCCATCTTGGTGAAGCTTTCTTT. It specifies CASSLVHLGEAFF.

The chain links TRBV30 to TRBJ1-1; weak D call: TRBD1 (6 bases). The germline CDR1 and CDR2 sequences are GTSNPN and SVGIG (reference sequence). The CDR3 is made up of 14 amino acids. Between the trimmed V and J ends, which lost 0 bases and 6 bases, there was a span of 14 bases. The CDR3 region has the DNA TGTGCCTGGAGTGTTGGGGGGCGCTTCGCTGAAGCTTTCTTT. Its protein is CAWSVGGRFAEAFF.

This sequence joins TRBV4-1 and TRBJ1-5, with D possibly TRBD1 on 6 matching bases. Germline CDR1 and CDR2: MGHRA and YSYEKL. The CDR3 is made up of 16 amino acids. The ends were cut back, 0 bases at V and 7 bases at J, with 16 bases in the middle. The DNA of the CDR3 is TGCGCCAGCAGCCAAGAAATGGGGGCTTGGAGACAGCCCCAGCATTTT. This sequence encodes CASSQEMGAWRQPQHF.

The CDR3 DNA reads TGCGCCAGCAGCCAAGTGTTAGCGGGGGAGCAGTACTTC. This encodes CASSQVLAGEQYF. This chain joins TRBV4-1 and TRBJ2-7; 8 positions agree with TRBD2. Germline V gives CDR1 MGHRA, CDR2 YSYEKL. The CDR3 sequence is 13 residues long. V lost 1 base to trimming and J lost 7 bases; unmatched junction nucleotides: 3.

The rearrangement joins TRBV5-8 to TRBJ2-3; D perhaps matches TRBD2 (5 bases). CDR1 is SGHTS, CDR2 YDEGEE, per germline. Between the trimmed V and J ends, which lost 3 bases and 2 bases, there was a span of 16 bases. The CDR3 covers 16 residues. CDR3 loop: CASSSHKSDYTDTQYF. As DNA, the CDR3 is TGTGCCAGCAGCTCGCACAAGAGCGACTACACAGATACGCAGTATTTT.

The sample holds one count of this clone. This chain joins TRBV19 and TRBJ2-5; D is perhaps TRBD1 or TRBD2 (5 bases each). Germline CDR1 reads LNHDA; CDR2 reads SQIVND (reference sequence). This CDR3 has 13 residues. V was pared by 5 bases and J by 2 bases, with 9 bases between. CDR3 DNA: TGTGCCAGTAGTTGGGGCGGGCAAGAGACCCAGTACTTC. This sequence encodes CASSWGGQETQYF.

Here the CDR3 reads CASSPGLAGPFNEQFF. Here the CDR3 DNA reads TGTGCCAGCAGTCCGGGACTAGCGGGCCCCTTTAATGAGCAGTTCTTC. This chain connects TRBV27 to TRBJ2-1, with TRBD2 matching 12 bases. V lost 5 bases to trimming and J lost 7 bases; unmatched junction nucleotides: 9. The length of the CDR3 is 16 residues. Germline CDR1 MNHEY, CDR2 SMNVEV (reference sequence).

About this clone: Other nucleotide sequences in the sample specify the same CDR3. The rearrangement uses TRBV11-2 and TRBJ2-5; tentatively, D is TRBD2 (6 bases). The V end lost 3 bases, the J end lost 2 bases, and 10 bases lay between the germline ends. This CDR3 has 14 amino acids. Germline V gene lookup returns CDR1 SGHAT and CDR2 FQNNGV. The CDR3 DNA reads as TGTGCCAGCAGCTTGCAGGGACTTCAAGAGACCCAGTACTTC. It specifies CASSLQGLQETQYF.

The chain joins TRBV27 to TRBJ1-1; a weak D match, TRBD1 (5 bases). The CDR3 has 13 amino acids. Germline V gene data show CDR1 as MNHEY and CDR2 as SMNVEV (reference sequence). V dropped 3 bases and J dropped 7 bases, with 12 bases sitting between them. CDR3 residues: CASSFGTNFEAFF. The DNA for the CDR3 is TGTGCCAGCAGTTTCGGGACCAATTTTGAAGCTTTCTTT.

This clone was observed a single time. The chain carries TRBV11-1 and TRBJ2-3; 7 bases are shared with TRBD2. Per the germline V gene, CDR1 is SGHAT and CDR2 is FQDESV (reference sequence). CDR3 length equals 17 residues. V lost 3 bases, J lost 0 bases, and 9 bases stayed unmatched. CDR3: CASSLGLAETSTDTQYF. CDR3 DNA sequence: TGTGCCAGCAGCTTGGGGCTAGCGGAGACTAGCACAGATACGCAGTATTTT.

The chain has TRBV27 and TRBJ2-5; D remains ambiguous. The V end lost 5 bases, the J end lost 5 bases, and 21 bases lay between the germline ends. The CDR3 spans 16 residues. The germline gives CDR1 MNHEY, CDR2 SMNVEV (reference sequence). The CDR3 spells CASSTTDGVGRETQYF. DNA of the CDR3: TGTGCCAGCAGTACAACGGACGGCGTCGGACGGGAGACCCAGTACTTC.

The gene calls are TRBV30 and TRBJ2-1; D is unclear. This CDR3 contains 15 residues. Germline-derived CDR1 and CDR2 are GTSNPN and SVGIG (reference sequence). Trimming left V 6 bases short and J 2 bases short, with 17 bases between. The CDR3, as DNA: TGTGCCTGCGTTCCCCCCTGGGTTGCCTACAATGAGCAGTTCTTC. As protein: CACVPPWVAYNEQFF.

The chain joins TRBV12-5 to TRBJ2-3; D gene uncertain. V lost 4 bases and J lost 4, with 9 bases in between. Germline assignment: CDR1 LGHNT and CDR2 FRNRAP. The CDR3 spans 13 residues. The CDR3 DNA follows: TGTGCTAGTGGTTCAGCCCCAGCAGATACGCAGTATTTT. Translating it yields CASGSAPADTQYF.